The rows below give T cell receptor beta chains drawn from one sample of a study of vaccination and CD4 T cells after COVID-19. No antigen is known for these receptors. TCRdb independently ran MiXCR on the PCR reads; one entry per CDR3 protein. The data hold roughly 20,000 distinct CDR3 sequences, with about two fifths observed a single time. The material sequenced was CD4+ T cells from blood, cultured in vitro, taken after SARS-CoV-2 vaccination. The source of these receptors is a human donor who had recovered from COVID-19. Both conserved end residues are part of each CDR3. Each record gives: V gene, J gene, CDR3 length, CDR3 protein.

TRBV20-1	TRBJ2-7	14	CSARSEGQKYEQYF
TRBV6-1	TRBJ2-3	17	CASSRGLAGGESDTQYF
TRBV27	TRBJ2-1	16	CASSFRPGVSYNEQFF
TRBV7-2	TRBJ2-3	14	CASSLRQGEDTQYF
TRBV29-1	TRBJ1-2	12	CSVELTGYGYTF
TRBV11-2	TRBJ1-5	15	CASSSGLLSNQPQHF
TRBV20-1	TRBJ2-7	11	CSARVPQGQYF
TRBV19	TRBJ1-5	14	CASSEGPSNQPQHF
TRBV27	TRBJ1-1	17	CASSLVRPAGLNTEAFF
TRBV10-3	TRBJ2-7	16	CAISGGTSGVEDEQYF
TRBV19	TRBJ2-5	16	CASSLRQGVSRETQYF
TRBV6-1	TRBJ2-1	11	CASHTYNEQFF
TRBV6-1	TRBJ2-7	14	CASSFRRGAGEQYF
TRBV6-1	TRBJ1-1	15	CASRSQGTPNTEAFF
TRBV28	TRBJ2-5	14	CASSKGGGQETQYF
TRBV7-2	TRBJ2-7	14	CASSLTGGQYEQYF
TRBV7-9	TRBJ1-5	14	CASSLDRGGQPQHF
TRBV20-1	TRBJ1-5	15	CSASPVGAGNQPQHF
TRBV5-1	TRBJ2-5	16	CASSLGLAGGYETQYF
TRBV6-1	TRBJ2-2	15	CASRPGTSNTGELFF
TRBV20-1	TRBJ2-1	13	CSARVVSYNEQFF
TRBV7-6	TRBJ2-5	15	CASSLLAGGQETQYF
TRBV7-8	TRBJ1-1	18	CASSPRPPGQSMNTEAFF
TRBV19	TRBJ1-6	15	CASSIRTGDNSPLHF
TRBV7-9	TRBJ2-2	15	CASSLDGGNTGELFF
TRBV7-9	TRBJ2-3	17	CASSFGTGALSTDTQYF
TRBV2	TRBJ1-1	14	CASLMGQPNTEAFF
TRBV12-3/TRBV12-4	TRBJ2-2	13	CASSRDRTGELFF
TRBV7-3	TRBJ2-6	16	CASSLGQGLGANVLTF
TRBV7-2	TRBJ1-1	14	CASSSPGGATEAFF
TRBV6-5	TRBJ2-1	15	CASSYRAASYNEQFF
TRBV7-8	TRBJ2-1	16	CASTQREGFNYNEQFF
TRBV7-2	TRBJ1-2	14	CASSFRGKEYGYTF
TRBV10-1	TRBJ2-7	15	CASSDRAGGKPEQYF
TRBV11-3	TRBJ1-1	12	CASSFTGVEAFF
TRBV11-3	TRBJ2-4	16	CASSLDGTGVKNIQYF
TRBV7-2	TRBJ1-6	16	CASSLLPGLNNSPLHF
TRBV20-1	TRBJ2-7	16	CSASLPSGRRSYEQYF
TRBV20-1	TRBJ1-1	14	CRPLVGGADTEAFF
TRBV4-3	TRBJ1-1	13	CASSQDRDGTRLF
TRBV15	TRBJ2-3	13	CATSIGSTDTQYF
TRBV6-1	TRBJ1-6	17	CASRRTLTQPNNSPLHF
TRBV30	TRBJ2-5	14	CAWSGDRWQETQYF
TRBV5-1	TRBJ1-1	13	CASSLEVNTEAFF
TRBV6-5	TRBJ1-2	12	CASSYSSSGYTF
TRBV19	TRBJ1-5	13	CASNVRGNQPQHF
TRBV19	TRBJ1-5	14	CASTTSGTHQPQHF
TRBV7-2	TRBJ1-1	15	CASSQRTGLRAEAFF
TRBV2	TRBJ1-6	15	CASKMGTGYNSPLHF
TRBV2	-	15	CASSSNGQGAEEQYF
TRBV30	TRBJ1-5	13	CAWSGTGVQPQHF
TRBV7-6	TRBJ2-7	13	CASSQDGTYEQYF